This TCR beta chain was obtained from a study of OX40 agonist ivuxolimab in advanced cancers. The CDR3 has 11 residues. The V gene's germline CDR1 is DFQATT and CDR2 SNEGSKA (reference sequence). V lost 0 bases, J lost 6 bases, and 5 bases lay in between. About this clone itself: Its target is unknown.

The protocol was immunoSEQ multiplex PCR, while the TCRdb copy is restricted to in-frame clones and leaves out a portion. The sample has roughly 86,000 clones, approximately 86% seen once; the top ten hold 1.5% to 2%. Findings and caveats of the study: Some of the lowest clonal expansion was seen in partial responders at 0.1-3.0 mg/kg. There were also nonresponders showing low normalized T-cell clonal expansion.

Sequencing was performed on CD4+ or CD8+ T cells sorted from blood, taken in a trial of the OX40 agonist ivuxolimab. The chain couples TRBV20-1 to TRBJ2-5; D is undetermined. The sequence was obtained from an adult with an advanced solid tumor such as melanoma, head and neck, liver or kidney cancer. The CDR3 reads CSARDRQTQYF. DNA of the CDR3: TGCAGTGCTAGAGATCGGCAGACCCAGTACTTC.